Listed here are 14 T cell receptor beta chains from one sample, sequenced in a study of blood T cell repertoires in COVID-19. The repertoire was sequenced with immunoSEQ multiplex PCR; TCRdb's copy has only in-frame clones and lacks some. This sample has 180,000 or so clones, with 75% to 90% found just once. The specimen was peripheral blood. The origin of the receptors is a man aged 60 to 75 with acute or convalescent COVID-19.

This chain links TRBV10-3 with TRBJ2-1, with D maybe TRBD2 (6 bases). CDR1 is ENHRY, CDR2 SYGVKD, per germline. The V and J ends lost 8 bases and 8 bases respectively, with 13 bases between them. CDR3 length: 12 residues. The CDR3 loop is CAIRSTGDEQFF. Written as DNA, the CDR3 is TGTGCCATCCGATCTACGGGGGATGAGCAGTTCTTC.

The V call is TRBV4-2, the J call TRBJ2-7, with 7 bases that match TRBD1. Germline V gives CDR1 LGHNA, CDR2 YNFKEQ. Trimming at V came to 4 bases and at J to 3 bases, leaving 6 bases not matched to a gene. CDR3 length: 14 amino acids. The CDR3 DNA sequence: TGTGCCAGCAGCCCCTTGACAGGGCACTACGAGCAGTACTTC. Protein sequence: CASSPLTGHYEQYF.

The J gene is TRBJ2-4, the V gene TRBV19, with D uncertain. V shed 5 bases and J shed 7 bases, with 9 bases lying between them. Germline V lookup: CDR1 LNHDA, CDR2 SQIVND (reference sequence). This CDR3 is 12 amino acids long. The CDR3 region has the DNA TGTGCCAGTAGTCCAGGCATCAACATTCAGTACTTC. This encodes CASSPGINIQYF.

The chain uses TRBV11-2 and TRBJ2-7; 11 positions agree with TRBD2. This CDR3 has 15 amino acids. J was trimmed by 1 base and V by 5 bases; bases with no gene match: 4. Looked up from germline, CDR1 is SGHAT and CDR2 is FQNNGV. DNA for the CDR3: TGTGCCAGCAGCGAGGGACTAGCGGATTCCTACGAGCAGTACTTC. The encoded protein is CASSEGLADSYEQYF.

This rearrangement joins TRBV3-1 (or the pseudogene TRBV3-2) to TRBJ1-2; D unclear. With 3 bases removed from V and 6 bases from J, the gap between germline ends came to 11 bases. Germline CDR1 reads LGHDT; CDR2 reads YNNKEL (reference sequence). There are 13 residues in the CDR3. The CDR3 protein is CASSQAVQHGYTF. CDR3 DNA: TGTGCCAGCAGCCAGGCGGTTCAGCATGGCTACACCTTC.

The genes are TRBV25-1 and TRBJ2-7; a possible D gene is TRBD2 (5 bases). The ends were cut back, 4 bases at V and 6 bases at J, with 13 bases in the middle. CDR1 and CDR2 from the germline V gene are MGHDK and SYGVNS. The CDR3 sequence is 13 residues long. The CDR3 DNA is TGTGCCAGCAGTGGGGAGACAATTGCCGAGCAGTACTTC. Translation gives CASSGETIAEQYF.

The chain recombines TRBV5-6 with TRBJ2-4; TRBD2 might be the D (7 bases). Germline CDR1 is SGHDT and CDR2 is YYEEEE. Trimming left V 4 bases short and J 0 bases short, with 17 bases between. The CDR3 consists of 17 residues. CDR3 nucleotides: TGTGCCAGCAGCCCCGGGGGGCCCCAACGAGCCAAAAACATTCAGTACTTC. It encodes CASSPGGPQRAKNIQYF.

This sequence joins TRBV9 and TRBJ2-7, with 10 nucleotides matching TRBD1. The CDR3 has 14 amino acids. V gave up 4 bases and J gave up 5 bases; unmatched junction bases: 6. Per germline, CDR1 SGDLS and CDR2 YYNGEE. The CDR3 coding sequence is TGTGCCAGCAGCCGTGCCGGGACAGGGGACGAGCAGTACTTC. Protein sequence: CASSRAGTGDEQYF.

This chain connects TRBV11-2 to TRBJ2-7; 7 bases are shared with TRBD2. Germline CDR1 and CDR2: SGHAT and FQNNGV. V lost 1 base to trimming and J lost 3 bases; unmatched junction nucleotides: 3. CDR3 length equals 14 residues. The DNA for the CDR3 is TGTGCCAGCAGCTTAGCGGGGGAGGGCTACGAGCAGTACTTC. It codes for CASSLAGEGYEQYF.

The V call is TRBV9, the J call TRBJ1-6; TRBD1 matches at 11 bases. This CDR3 contains 20 residues. From germline, CDR1 is SGDLS and CDR2 YYNGEE. V lost 3 bases to trimming and J lost 0 bases; unmatched junction nucleotides: 11. The CDR3: CASSAGSGQGVSSYNSPLHF. In DNA form, the CDR3 reads TGTGCCAGCAGCGCCGGTTCGGGACAGGGGGTGAGCTCCTATAATTCACCCCTCCACTTT. The variable domain in full, with the rest retrieved from reference TRBV9 and TRBJ1-6, is DSGVTQTPKHLITATGQRVTLRCSPRSGDLSVYWYQQSLDQGLQFLIQYYNGEERAKGNILERFSAQQFPDLHSELNLSSLELGDSALYFCASSAGSGQGVSSYNSPLHFGNGTRLTVT.

This chain uses TRBV19 with TRBJ2-7; 9 positions match TRBD1. CDR3 length equals 15 residues. Germline CDR1 and CDR2: LNHDA and SQIVND (reference sequence). V lost 6 bases, J lost 2 bases, and 8 bases stayed unmatched. CDR3 nucleotides: TGTGCCAGTAGCGCTCCGGGACAGGGCACCTACGAGCAGTACTTC. Its protein is CASSAPGQGTYEQYF.

The chain uses TRBV7-8 and TRBJ2-2; 10 nucleotides match TRBD2. Germline trimming cut 5 bases from V and 2 bases from J; bases unmatched to any gene: 5. Germline V gene sequence: CDR1 SGHVS, CDR2 FQNEAQ. The CDR3 extends over 16 amino acids. The CDR3 nucleotides read TGTGCCAGCAGCACCCGACTAGCGGGTAACACCGGGGAGCTGTTTTTT. Encoded protein: CASSTRLAGNTGELFF.

The chain has TRBV7-2 and TRBJ1-4; 9 bases line up with TRBD1. There are 15 residues in the CDR3. The germline V gene has CDR1 SGHTA and CDR2 FQGNSA. Germline trimming cut 5 bases from V and 5 bases from J; bases unmatched to any gene: 6. The CDR3 nucleotides are TGTGCCAGCAGCCAGACAGGGGGATTAAATGAAAAACTGTTTTTT. Residues: CASSQTGGLNEKLFF.

The chain links TRBV5-4 to TRBJ1-2; 9 positions match TRBD1. CDR1 and CDR2 from the germline V gene are SGHNT and YYREEE (reference sequence). This CDR3 comprises 14 residues. After removal of 4 bases from V and 7 bases from J, the junction contained 8 bases not matched to a gene. The CDR3 DNA is TGTGCCAGCAGCAACCGGGACAGGGCTGGTGGCTACACCTTC. This translates into CASSNRDRAGGYTF.